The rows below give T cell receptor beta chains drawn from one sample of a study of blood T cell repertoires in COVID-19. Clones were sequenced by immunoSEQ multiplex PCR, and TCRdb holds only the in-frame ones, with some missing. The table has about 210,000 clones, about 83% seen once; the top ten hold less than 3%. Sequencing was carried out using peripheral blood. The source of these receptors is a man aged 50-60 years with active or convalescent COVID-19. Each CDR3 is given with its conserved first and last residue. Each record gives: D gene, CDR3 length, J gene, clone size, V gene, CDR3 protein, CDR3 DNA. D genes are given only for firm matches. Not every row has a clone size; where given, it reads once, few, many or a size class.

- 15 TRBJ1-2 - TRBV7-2 CASSLSTLWNYGYTF TGTGCCAGCAGCTTATCTACTTTGTGGAACTATGGCTACACCTTC
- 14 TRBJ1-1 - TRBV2 CAMGSLRGSTEAFF TGTGCCATGGGGAGCCTACGAGGGAGCACTGAAGCTTTCTTT
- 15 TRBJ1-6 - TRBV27 CASSSDRAYNSPLHF TGTGCCAGCAGTTCCGACAGAGCTTATAATTCACCCCTCCACTTT
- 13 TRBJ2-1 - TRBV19 CASSIVPGNEQFF TGTGCCAGTAGTATAGTTCCGGGTAATGAGCAGTTCTTC
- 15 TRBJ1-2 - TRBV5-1 CASSLAAGDIRGYTF TGCGCCAGCAGCTTGGCGGCAGGGGATATTAGAGGCTACACCTTC
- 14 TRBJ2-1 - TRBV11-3 CASSLDPFGSEQFF TGTGCCAGCAGCTTAGATCCTTTCGGGAGTGAGCAGTTCTTC
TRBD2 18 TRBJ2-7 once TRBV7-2 CASSLGTSGRRRGFEQYF TGTGCCAGCAGCCTCGGGACTAGCGGGAGGAGGAGGGGCTTTGAGCAGTACTTC
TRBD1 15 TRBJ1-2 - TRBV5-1 CASSSGPGQGYGYTF TGCGCCAGCAGCTCAGGTCCGGGACAGGGATATGGCTACACCTTC
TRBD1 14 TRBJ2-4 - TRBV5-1 CASSGGQGANIQYF TGCGCCAGCAGCGGGGGACAGGGGGCGAACATTCAGTACTTC
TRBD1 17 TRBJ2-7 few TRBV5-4 CASSSPLGQGAFYEQYF TGTGCCAGCAGCTCGCCACTGGGACAGGGGGCATTTTACGAGCAGTACTTC
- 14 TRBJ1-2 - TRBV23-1 CASSQRDSPNGYTF TGCGCCAGCAGTCAACGGGACTCCCCTAATGGCTACACCTTC
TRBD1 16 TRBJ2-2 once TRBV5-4 CASSLKGQGAGGELFF TGTGCCAGCAGCTTGAAGGGACAGGGGGCAGGCGGGGAGCTGTTTTTT
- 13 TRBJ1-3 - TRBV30 CACKGVSGNTIYF TGTGCCTGCAAAGGGGTCTCTGGAAACACCATATATTTT
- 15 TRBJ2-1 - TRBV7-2 CASTGERGSYNEQFF TGTGCCAGCACGGGGGAGAGAGGCTCCTACAATGAGCAGTTCTTC